These 22 T cell receptor beta chains share one sample of origin, sequenced in a study of blood T cell repertoires in COVID-19 (dated by TCRdb to the early 2020s). Receptors were amplified or captured by the immunoSEQ multiplex PCR assay. TCRdb holds this immuneACCESS table with in-frame rearrangements only. Some clones are missing; in checked studies, unresolved V genes explain under half, and the rest has no known cause. The sample contains some 42,000 clones, around 90% of them found a single time. The ten largest clones add up to around 3% of the sample. Sequencing used peripheral blood. The receptors were gathered from a man aged 50 to 60 with active COVID-19.

The rearrangement links TRBV2 to TRBJ1-5; D unresolved. V lost 4 bases and J 0 bases, leaving 10 bases between the germline ends. This CDR3 contains 15 residues. Germline V gene sequence: CDR1 SNHLY, CDR2 FYNNEI. CDR3 nucleotide sequence: TGTGCCAGCAGTGCGACGGGGAATAGCAATCAGCCCCAGCATTTT. Its translation is CASSATGNSNQPQHF. The whole variable domain, filled in from reference TRBV2 and TRBJ1-5, reads EPEVTQTPSHQVTQMGQEVILRCVPISNHLYFYWYRQILGQKVEFLVSFYNNEISEKSEIFDDQFSVERPDGSNFTLKIRSTKLEDSAMYFCASSATGNSNQPQHFGDGTRLSIL.

J is TRBJ2-2 and V is TRBV6-5, with D maybe TRBD2 (6 bases). CDR3 length: 13 amino acids. Germline V gives CDR1 MNHEY, CDR2 SVGAGI. The V gene lost 2 bases and the J gene lost 5 bases, with 6 bases spanning the gap. The CDR3 DNA sequence: TGTGCCAGCAGTTACGGGGGGACCGGGGAGCTGTTTTTT. It is translated as CASSYGGTGELFF.

The V and J genes are TRBV5-8 and TRBJ2-3, with D uncertain. The ends were cut back, 7 bases at V and 0 bases at J, with 21 bases in the middle. CDR3 size: 17 residues. Germline CDR1 SGHTS, CDR2 YDEGEE. The CDR3: CASLRWALSPSTDTQYF. Here the CDR3 DNA reads TGTGCCAGCCTACGCTGGGCCCTCTCTCCTAGCACAGATACGCAGTATTTT.

The rearrangement links TRBV25-1 to TRBJ2-7; TRBD1 aligns across 7 bases. Germline CDR1 and CDR2: MGHDK and SYGVNS. V shed 5 bases, J shed 6 bases, and the junction held 10 bases outside the gene matches. This CDR3 spans 14 amino acids. The CDR3 spells CASSKPTGSGEQYF. The CDR3, as DNA: TGTGCCAGCAGTAAGCCGACAGGGTCAGGCGAGCAGTACTTC.

The chain couples TRBV2 to TRBJ2-2; perhaps TRBD2 as D (6 bases). Deletions cut 0 bases from V and 5 bases from J, with 13 bases between. The CDR3 has 16 residues. Germline V gives CDR1 SNHLY, CDR2 FYNNEI. CDR3 DNA sequence: TGTGCCAGCAGTGAAGCAAGGCGGGGTAGGACCGGGGAGCTGTTTTTT. Translated, it gives CASSEARRGRTGELFF.

The chain combines TRBV6-5 with TRBJ2-3, with TRBD2 matching 10 bases. V lost 6 bases to trimming and J lost 0 bases; unmatched junction nucleotides: 3. The CDR3 contains 15 residues. Germline V gives CDR1 MNHEY, CDR2 SVGAGI. The DNA of the CDR3 is TGTGCCAGCAGCGTACTAGCGGGGAGCACAGATACGCAGTATTTT. It translates to CASSVLAGSTDTQYF.

The genes are TRBV25-1 and TRBJ1-4; the match to TRBD1 covers 9 bases. J lost 11 bases, V lost 6 bases, and 13 bases had no gene match. This CDR3 region has 15 residues. CDR1 and CDR2 (germline): MGHDK, SYGVNS. CDR3 bases: TGTGCCAGCAGCATTACCGGGACAGGGAATTTCAAACTGTTTTTT. Protein sequence: CASSITGTGNFKLFF.

The V call is TRBV11-2, the J call TRBJ2-7; possibly TRBD2 for D (5 bases). The CDR3 consists of 15 residues. CDR1 and CDR2 from the germline V gene are SGHAT and FQNNGV. V lost 0 bases and J lost 0, with 9 bases in between. CDR3 in amino acids: CASSLEPGNSYEQYF. DNA for the CDR3: TGTGCCAGCAGCTTAGAACCGGGGAACTCCTACGAGCAGTACTTC.

The rearrangement uses TRBV7-8 and TRBJ1-1; no reliable D call. Trimming took 2 bases from V and 1 from J, leaving 14 bases between them. The CDR3 loop spans 16 amino acids. Looked up from germline, CDR1 is SGHVS and CDR2 is FQNEAQ. The CDR3 sequence is CASSLRASGTNTEAFF. The CDR3, as DNA: TGTGCCAGCAGCTTACGGGCTTCGGGAACGAACACTGAAGCTTTCTTT.

The genes are TRBV28 and TRBJ2-3, with unresolved D. The V gene's germline CDR1 is MDHEN and CDR2 SYDVKM. With 6 bases removed from V and 0 bases from J, the gap between germline ends came to 7 bases. The CDR3 is 13 residues long. As DNA, the CDR3 is TGTGCCAGCAGCCCACTGAGCACAGATACGCAGTATTTT. Translation gives CASSPLSTDTQYF.

This clone was detected a few times. DNA for the CDR3: TGTGCCAGCAGCAGGGGTAGCGGGGGATCGGAGGAGCAGTACTTC. As protein: CASSRGSGGSEEQYF. The gene calls are TRBV6-5 and TRBJ2-7; 9 positions match TRBD2. Germline assignment: CDR1 MNHEY and CDR2 SVGAGI. The V and J ends lost 6 bases and 7 bases, in that order; junction bases with no gene match: 13. The CDR3 runs 15 residues.

This chain joins TRBV13 and TRBJ2-7; a weak D match, TRBD1 (6 bases). Germline CDR1 and CDR2: PRHDT and FYEKMQ (reference sequence). This CDR3 region has 15 residues. V dropped 5 bases and J dropped 1 base, with 15 bases sitting between them. The CDR3 DNA reads as TGTGCCAGCAGCGCCCACAGGGAAATTTCCTACGAGCAGTACTTC. This encodes CASSAHREISYEQYF.

The genes are TRBV6-6 and TRBJ1-6, with a weak D call TRBD1 (5 bases). The length of the CDR3 is 13 residues. Germline assignment: CDR1 MNHNY and CDR2 SVGAGI (reference sequence). V lost 6 bases to trimming and J lost 8 bases, with 11 bases between them. DNA for the CDR3: TGTGCCAGCAGGTGGGGGGGAGATTCACCCCTCCACTTT. Protein: CASRWGGDSPLHF.

V and J are TRBV3-1 (or the pseudogene TRBV3-2) and TRBJ1-4; a weak D match, TRBD1 (5 bases). Between the trimmed V and J ends, which lost 10 bases and 2 bases, there was a span of 14 bases. Germline CDR1 LGHDT, CDR2 YNNKEL (reference sequence). There are 14 residues in the CDR3. The CDR3 DNA reads as TGTGCCACCGCGGGGGGGAGGACTAATGAAAAACTGTTTTTT. It encodes CATAGGRTNEKLFF.

This sequence joins TRBV18 and TRBJ1-2, with no clear D. The length of the CDR3 is 13 residues. Per the germline V gene, CDR1 is KGHSH and CDR2 is LQKENI. Trimming removed 6 bases at V and 0 bases at J, with 8 bases between. CDR3 loop: CASSPRSNYGYTF. The CDR3 coding sequence is TGTGCCAGCTCCCCTCGGTCTAACTATGGCTACACCTTC.

The chain joins TRBV5-1 to TRBJ2-5; TRBD1 agrees at 8 bases. Per germline, CDR1 SGHRS and CDR2 YFSETQ. This CDR3 has 15 amino acids. The V segment lost 4 bases and the J segment 5 bases; nucleotides outside the gene matches: 10. The CDR3 spells CASSLAGGARETQYF. Written as DNA, the CDR3 is TGCGCCAGCAGCCTAGCAGGGGGCGCGCGGGAGACCCAGTACTTC.

This rearrangement joins TRBV7-8 to TRBJ1-2; D gene ambiguous. CDR3 length equals 15 residues. The germline gives CDR1 SGHVS, CDR2 FQNEAQ. The ends were cut back, 5 bases at V and 4 bases at J, with 17 bases in the middle. The CDR3 loop reads CASSPLRVQTYGYTF. The CDR3 nucleotides are TGTGCCAGCAGCCCACTCCGGGTCCAAACCTATGGCTACACCTTC.

V is TRBV5-1 and J is TRBJ2-5; a weak D match, TRBD2 (5 bases). Trimming pared 0 bases from V and 7 bases from J, leaving 10 bases between. The CDR3 is 13 amino acids. Germline V lookup: CDR1 SGHRS, CDR2 YFSETQ. This CDR3 reads CASSLAAEGTQYF. The CDR3 DNA reads as TGCGCCAGCAGCTTGGCGGCTGAGGGGACCCAGTACTTC.

The chain has TRBV2 and TRBJ2-5, with D possibly matching TRBD2 (5 bases). The V gene's germline CDR1 is SNHLY and CDR2 FYNNEI. The CDR3 runs to 13 residues. The germline V and J ends were trimmed by 7 bases and 5 bases, with 14 bases remaining between them. The CDR3 nucleotides are TGTGCCAGCACCGTTAATGGCGGGGAGACCCAGTACTTC. Protein product: CASTVNGGETQYF.

The J gene is TRBJ1-1, the V gene TRBV3-1 (or the pseudogene TRBV3-2); 10 bases map to TRBD1. Germline V gene data show CDR1 as LGHDT and CDR2 as YNNKEL (reference sequence). V lost 4 bases to trimming and J lost 1 base; unmatched junction nucleotides: 3. This CDR3 comprises 15 residues. CDR3 nucleotide sequence: TGTGCCAGCAGCCCACGGGACAGGGGGAACACTGAAGCTTTCTTT. It codes for CASSPRDRGNTEAFF.

The CDR3 nucleotides are TGTGCCAGCAGCGCTTTCCTAGCGGGGGACGAGACCCAGTACTTC. Translated, it gives CASSAFLAGDETQYF. This chain links TRBV7-9 with TRBJ2-5; 10 bases map to TRBD2. V gave up 5 bases and J gave up 5 bases; unmatched junction bases: 8. Germline V gene lookup returns CDR1 SEHNR and CDR2 FQNEAQ (reference sequence). This CDR3 has 15 residues.

The CDR3 DNA reads as TGTGCCAGCAGTGACGTAAGCTACACCTTC. Translation: CASSDVSYTF. V usage is TRBV6-1 and J usage is TRBJ1-2; D gene ambiguous. The CDR3 contains 10 residues. Germline V gives CDR1 MNHNS, CDR2 SASEGT. V was clipped by 3 bases and J by 9 bases, with 5 bases between them.